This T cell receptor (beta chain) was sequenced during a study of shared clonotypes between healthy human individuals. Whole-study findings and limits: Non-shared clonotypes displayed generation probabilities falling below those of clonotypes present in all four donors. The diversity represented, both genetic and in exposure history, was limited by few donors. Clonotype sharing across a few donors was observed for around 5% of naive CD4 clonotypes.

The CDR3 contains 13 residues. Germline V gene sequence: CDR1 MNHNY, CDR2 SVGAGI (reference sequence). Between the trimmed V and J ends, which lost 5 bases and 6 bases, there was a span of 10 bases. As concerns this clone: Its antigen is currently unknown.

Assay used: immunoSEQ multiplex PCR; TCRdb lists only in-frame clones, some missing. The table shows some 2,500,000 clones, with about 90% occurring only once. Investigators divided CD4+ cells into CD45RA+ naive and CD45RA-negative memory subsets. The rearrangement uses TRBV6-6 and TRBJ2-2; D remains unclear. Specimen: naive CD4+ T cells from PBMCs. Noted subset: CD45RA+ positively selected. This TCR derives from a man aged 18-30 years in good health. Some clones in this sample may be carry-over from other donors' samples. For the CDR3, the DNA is TGTGCCAGCAGTCACGGCCAGGCCGGGGAGCTGTTTTTT. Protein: CASSHGQAGELFF.